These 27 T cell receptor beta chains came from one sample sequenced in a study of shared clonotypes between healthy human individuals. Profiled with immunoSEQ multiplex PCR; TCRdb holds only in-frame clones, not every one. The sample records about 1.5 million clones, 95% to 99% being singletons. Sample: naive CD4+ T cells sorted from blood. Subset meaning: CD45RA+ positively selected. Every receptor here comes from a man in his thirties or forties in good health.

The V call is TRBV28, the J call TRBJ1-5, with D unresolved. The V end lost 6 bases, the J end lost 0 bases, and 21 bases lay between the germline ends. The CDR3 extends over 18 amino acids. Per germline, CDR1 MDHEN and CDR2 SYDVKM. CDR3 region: CASRPFIARRGSNQPQHF. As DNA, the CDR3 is TGTGCCAGCAGACCCTTTATTGCGAGAAGAGGTAGCAATCAGCCCCAGCATTTT.

The chain's CDR3 is CASSPFTPGVSGNTIYF. Written as DNA, the CDR3 is TGTGCCAGCTCACCCTTCACCCCCGGGGTCTCTGGAAACACCATATATTTT. This rearrangement joins TRBV18 to TRBJ1-3; no clear D gene. Germline CDR1 and CDR2: KGHSH and LQKENI. The CDR3 contains 17 residues. Trimming pared 3 bases from V and 0 bases from J, leaving 15 bases between. Full variable domain (rest looked up from reference TRBV18 and TRBJ1-3): NAGVMQNPRHLVRRRGQEARLRCSPMKGHSHVYWYRQLPEEGLKFMVYLQKENIIDESGMPKERFSAEFPKEGPSILRIQQVVRGDSAAYFCASSPFTPGVSGNTIYFGEGSWLTVV.

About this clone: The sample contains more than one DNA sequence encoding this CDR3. CDR3 sequence reads: CASSLDRGSNQPQHF. CDR3 DNA sequence: TGTGCCAGCAGCTTAGACAGGGGAAGCAATCAGCCCCAGCATTTT. This chain uses TRBV7-2 with TRBJ1-5; 7 nucleotides line up with TRBD1. Germline lookup yields CDR1 SGHTA and CDR2 FQGNSA. The CDR3 contains 15 residues. Trimming took 1 base from V and 1 from J; bases not matched to a gene: 1.

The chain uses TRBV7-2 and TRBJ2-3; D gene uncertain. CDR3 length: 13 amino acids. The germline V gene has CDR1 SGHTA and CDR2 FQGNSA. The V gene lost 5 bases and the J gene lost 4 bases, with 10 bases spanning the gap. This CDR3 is CASSQEDPDTQYF. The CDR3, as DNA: TGTGCCAGCAGCCAAGAGGATCCAGATACGCAGTATTTT.

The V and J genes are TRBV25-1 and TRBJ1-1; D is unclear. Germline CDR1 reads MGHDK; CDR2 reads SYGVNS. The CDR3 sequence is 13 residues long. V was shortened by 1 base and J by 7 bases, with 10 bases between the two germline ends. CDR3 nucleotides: TGTGCCAGCAGTGAATTCCGGACGGATGAAGCTTTCTTT. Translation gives CASSEFRTDEAFF.

The CDR3 protein is CSGGLTEAFF. The CDR3 DNA sequence: TGCAGCGGGGGGCTCACTGAAGCTTTCTTT. The chain employs TRBV29-1 and TRBJ1-1; D possibly corresponds to TRBD1 (6 bases). The CDR3 totals 10 residues. CDR1 and CDR2 (germline): SQVTM, ANQGSEA. The V and J ends lost 7 bases and 4 bases respectively, with 7 bases between them.

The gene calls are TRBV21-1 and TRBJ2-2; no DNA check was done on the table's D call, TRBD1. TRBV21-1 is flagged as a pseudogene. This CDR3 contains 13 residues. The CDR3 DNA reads TGTGCCAGCCCGGGCAGGGGGACCGGGGAGCTGTTTTTT. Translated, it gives CASPGRGTGELFF.

The CDR3 nucleotides are TGTGCCAGCAGTCAAGGGGGGATCTACAATGAGCAGTTCTTC. Its protein product is CASSQGGIYNEQFF. The chain joins TRBV27 to TRBJ2-1, with D perhaps given as TRBD1 or TRBD2 (6 bases each). The CDR3 length is 14 residues. The germline V and J ends were trimmed by 5 bases and 3 bases, with 11 bases remaining between them. Germline values: CDR1 MNHEY, CDR2 SMNVEV (reference sequence).

In DNA, the CDR3 is TGTGCCAGTGCTGTGGGGGCATCTGAAGCTTTCTTT. Amino acid sequence: CASAVGASEAFF. The chain couples TRBV28 to TRBJ1-1; maybe TRBD1 (6 bases). Deletions cut 9 bases from V and 6 bases from J, with 14 bases between. Germline CDR1 MDHEN, CDR2 SYDVKM. This CDR3 is 12 amino acids long.

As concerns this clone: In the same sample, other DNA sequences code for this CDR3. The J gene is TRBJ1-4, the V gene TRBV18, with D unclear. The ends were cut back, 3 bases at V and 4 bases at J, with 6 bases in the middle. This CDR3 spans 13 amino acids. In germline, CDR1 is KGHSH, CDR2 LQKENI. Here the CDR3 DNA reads TGTGCCAGCTCACCTGGGAGTAATGAAAAACTGTTTTTT. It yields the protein CASSPGSNEKLFF.

The CDR3 loop reads CASSPPSGAEQYF. The CDR3 DNA is TGTGCCAGCTCACCACCGTCGGGAGCTGAGCAGTACTTC. This sequence joins TRBV18 and TRBJ2-7, with a tentative D call TRBD2 (6 bases). Germline loops: CDR1 KGHSH, CDR2 LQKENI. This CDR3 has 13 residues. Trimming cost V 0 bases and J 7 bases, with 10 bases left between them.

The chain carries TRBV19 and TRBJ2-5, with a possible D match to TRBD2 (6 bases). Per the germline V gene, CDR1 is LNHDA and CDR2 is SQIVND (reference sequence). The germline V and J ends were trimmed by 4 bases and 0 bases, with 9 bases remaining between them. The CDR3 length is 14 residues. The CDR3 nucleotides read TGTGCCAGTAGTAGGGGGAGGAACCAAGAGACCCAGTACTTC. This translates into CASSRGRNQETQYF. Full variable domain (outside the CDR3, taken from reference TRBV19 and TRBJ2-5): DGGITQSPKYLFRKEGQNVTLSCEQNLNHDAMYWYRQDPGQGLRLIYYSQIVNDFQKGDIAEGYSVSREKKESFPLTVTSAQKNPTAFYLCASSRGRNQETQYFGPGTRLLVL.

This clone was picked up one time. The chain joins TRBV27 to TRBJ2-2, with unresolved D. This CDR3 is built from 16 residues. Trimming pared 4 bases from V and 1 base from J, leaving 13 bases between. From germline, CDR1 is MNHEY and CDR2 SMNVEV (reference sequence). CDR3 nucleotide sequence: TGTGCCAGCAGTTCTGGCCTGGGCAGGAACACCGGGGAGCTGTTTTTT. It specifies CASSSGLGRNTGELFF.

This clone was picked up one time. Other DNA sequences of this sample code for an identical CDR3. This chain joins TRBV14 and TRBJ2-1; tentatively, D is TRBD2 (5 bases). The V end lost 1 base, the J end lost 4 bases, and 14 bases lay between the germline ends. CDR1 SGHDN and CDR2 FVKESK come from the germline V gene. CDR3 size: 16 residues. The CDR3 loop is CASSQVGLAVYNEQFF. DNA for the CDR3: TGTGCCAGCAGCCAAGTAGGGCTAGCCGTATACAATGAGCAGTTCTTC.

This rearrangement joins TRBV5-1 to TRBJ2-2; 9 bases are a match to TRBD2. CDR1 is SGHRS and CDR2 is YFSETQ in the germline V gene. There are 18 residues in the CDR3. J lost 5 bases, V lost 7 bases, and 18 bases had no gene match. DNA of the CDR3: TGCGCCAGCCTCTACGAGTCCGGGGGCCTAGCGGGAACCGGGGAGCTGTTTTTT. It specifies CASLYESGGLAGTGELFF.

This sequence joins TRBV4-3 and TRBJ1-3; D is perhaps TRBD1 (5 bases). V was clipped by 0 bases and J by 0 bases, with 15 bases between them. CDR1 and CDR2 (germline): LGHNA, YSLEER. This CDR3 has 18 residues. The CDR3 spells CASSQELGRDASGNTIYF. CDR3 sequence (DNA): TGCGCCAGCAGCCAAGAATTGGGGCGGGATGCCTCTGGAAACACCATATATTTT.

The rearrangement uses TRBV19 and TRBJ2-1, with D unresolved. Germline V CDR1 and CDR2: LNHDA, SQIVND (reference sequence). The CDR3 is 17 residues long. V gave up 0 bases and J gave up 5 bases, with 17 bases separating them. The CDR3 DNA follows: TGTGCCAGTAGTATAGATCTGGAGACCATTAGACACAATGAGCAGTTCTTC. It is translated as CASSIDLETIRHNEQFF.

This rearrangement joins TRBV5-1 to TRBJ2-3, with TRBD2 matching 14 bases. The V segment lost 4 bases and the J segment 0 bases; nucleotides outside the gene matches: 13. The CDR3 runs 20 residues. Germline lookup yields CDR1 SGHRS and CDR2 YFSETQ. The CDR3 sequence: CASSKSGTSGRGSSTDTQYF. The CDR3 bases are TGCGCCAGCAGCAAGTCCGGGACTAGCGGGAGAGGGTCTAGCACAGATACGCAGTATTTT.

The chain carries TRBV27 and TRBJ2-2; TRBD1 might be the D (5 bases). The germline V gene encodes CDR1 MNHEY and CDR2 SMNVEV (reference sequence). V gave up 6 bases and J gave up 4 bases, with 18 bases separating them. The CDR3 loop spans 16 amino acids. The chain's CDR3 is CASSLKPDTSTGELFF. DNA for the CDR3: TGTGCCAGCAGCCTAAAACCGGACACCTCCACCGGGGAGCTGTTTTTT.

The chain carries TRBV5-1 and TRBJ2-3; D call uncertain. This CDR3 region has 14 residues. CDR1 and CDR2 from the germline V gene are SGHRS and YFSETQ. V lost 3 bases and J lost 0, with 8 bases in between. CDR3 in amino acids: CASSSVPSTDTQYF. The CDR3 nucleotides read TGCGCCAGCAGCTCCGTACCTAGCACAGATACGCAGTATTTT.

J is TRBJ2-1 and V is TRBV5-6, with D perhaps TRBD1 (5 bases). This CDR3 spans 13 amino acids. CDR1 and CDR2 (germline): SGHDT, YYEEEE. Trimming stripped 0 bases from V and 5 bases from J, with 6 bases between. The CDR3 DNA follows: TGTGCCAGCAGCTTGGTGGGGCACAATGAGCAGTTCTTC. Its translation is CASSLVGHNEQFF.

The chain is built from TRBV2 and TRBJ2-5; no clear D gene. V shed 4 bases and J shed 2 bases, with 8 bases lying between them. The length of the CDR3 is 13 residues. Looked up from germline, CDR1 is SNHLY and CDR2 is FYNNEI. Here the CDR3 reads CASSGTEQETQYF. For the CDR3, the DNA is TGTGCCAGCAGTGGGACGGAACAAGAGACCCAGTACTTC.

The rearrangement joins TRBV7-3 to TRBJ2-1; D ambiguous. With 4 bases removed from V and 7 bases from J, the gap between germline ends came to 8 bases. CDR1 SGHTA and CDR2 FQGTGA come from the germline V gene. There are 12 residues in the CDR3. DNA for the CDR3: TGTGCCAGCAGCTCGCAGAAGAATGAGCAGTTCTTC. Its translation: CASSSQKNEQFF.

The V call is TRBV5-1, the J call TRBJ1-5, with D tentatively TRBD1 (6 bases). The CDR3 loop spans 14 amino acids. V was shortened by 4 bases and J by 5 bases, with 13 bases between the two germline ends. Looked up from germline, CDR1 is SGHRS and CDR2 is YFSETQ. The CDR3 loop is CASSMIGGHQPQHF. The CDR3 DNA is TGCGCCAGCAGCATGATAGGGGGACATCAGCCCCAGCATTTT.

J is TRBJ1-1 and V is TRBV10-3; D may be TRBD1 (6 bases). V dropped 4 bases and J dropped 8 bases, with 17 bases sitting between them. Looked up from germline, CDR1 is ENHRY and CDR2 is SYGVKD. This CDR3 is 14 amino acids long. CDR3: CAISGSSGGGEAFF. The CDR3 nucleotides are TGTGCCATCAGTGGATCCTCGGGGGGCGGGGAAGCTTTCTTT.

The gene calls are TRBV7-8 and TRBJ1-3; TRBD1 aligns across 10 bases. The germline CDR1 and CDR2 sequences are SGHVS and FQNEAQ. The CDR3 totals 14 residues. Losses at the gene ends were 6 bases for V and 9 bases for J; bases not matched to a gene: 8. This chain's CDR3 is CASRPGTGDSTIYF. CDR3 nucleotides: TGTGCCAGCAGGCCGGGGACAGGGGATTCCACCATATATTTT.

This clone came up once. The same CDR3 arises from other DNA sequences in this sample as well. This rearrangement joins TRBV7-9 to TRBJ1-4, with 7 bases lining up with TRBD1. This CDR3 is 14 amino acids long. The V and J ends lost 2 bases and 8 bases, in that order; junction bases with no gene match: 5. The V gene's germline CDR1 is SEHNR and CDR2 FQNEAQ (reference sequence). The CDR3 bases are TGTGCCAGCAGCTTAAGACAGGGTGGGGAAAAACTGTTTTTT. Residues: CASSLRQGGEKLFF.